The rows below give T cell receptor beta chains drawn from one sample of a study of T cell responses to AZD1222 COVID-19 vaccine. Some clones are missing from TCRdb's copy, which holds only in-frame ones; the method was immunoSEQ multiplex PCR. The data contain about 99,000 clones, approximately 90% of them seen just once; the ten biggest clones take up around 20%. The material was peripheral blood, obtained on day 0 of AZD1222 vaccination. The receptor set was obtained from an adult in good health. Both conserved end residues are part of each CDR3. A D gene is named only where the DNA matches it firmly.

.,TRBV19,TRBJ2-2,CASSLAGSWELFF
.,TRBV6-5,TRBJ1-1,CASTRGDLTEAFF
.,TRBV12-3/TRBV12-4,TRBJ2-2,CASSPITGELFF
TRBD1,TRBV6-5,TRBJ1-3,CASGQGSGNTIYF
.,TRBV9,TRBJ1-2,CASSLSDSPPAGYTF
.,TRBV7-2,TRBJ2-2,CASSLVSGTGELFF
.,TRBV19,TRBJ1-5,CASSRGRAGVSNQPQHF
.,TRBV3-1/TRBV3-2,TRBJ2-1,CASSLGNLMRGNEQFF
.,TRBV6-4,TRBJ1-1,CASSDSSGRPNTEAFF
.,TRBV6-6,TRBJ2-1,CASSYRDEQFF
.,TRBV27,TRBJ1-1,CASSFKADTEAFF
.,TRBV5-1,TRBJ1-4,CASSPSGATNEKLFF
.,TRBV7-9,TRBJ2-7,CASSLALGQRPYEQYF
.,TRBV5-1,TRBJ2-7,CASSLSGTMNEQYF
TRBD2,TRBV6-2/TRBV6-3,TRBJ2-3,CASSYSEVGGKNTQYF
.,TRBV18,TRBJ2-7,CASSPGAGNPYEQYF
.,TRBV27,TRBJ2-1,CASVRGPNEQFF
.,TRBV11-2,TRBJ2-7,CASSLPVNNEQYF
TRBD1,TRBV19,TRBJ1-4,CASSPGQLNEKLFF
.,TRBV10-1,TRBJ2-7,CASSGGLAYEQYF
.,TRBV15,TRBJ2-5,CATSRDISGGAVIQYF
.,TRBV20-1,TRBJ2-5,CSAFRQETQYF
.,TRBV5-1,TRBJ2-2,CASSLATNTGELFF
.,TRBV12-3/TRBV12-4,TRBJ2-2,CASSFPNTGELFF
TRBD2,TRBV11-2,TRBJ2-3,CASSPSGGARDTQYF
.,TRBV4-1,TRBJ2-5,CASSQDGGGAPQETQYF
TRBD2,TRBV6-5,TRBJ2-7,CASRLTSGGSYEQYF
.,TRBV9,TRBJ1-1,CASSVSPGTNTEAFF
TRBD1,TRBV11-3,TRBJ2-2,CASSLGTGVNTGELFF
.,TRBV5-4,TRBJ1-4,CASSEDNGRDEKLFF
.,TRBV11-2,TRBJ2-1,CASSLAPSGNEQFF
.,TRBV5-6,TRBJ2-3,CASSRIVPTDTQYF
.,TRBV7-6,TRBJ1-2,CASSLGPHYGYTF
TRBD1,TRBV6-5,TRBJ1-2,CASSYSGGSYGYTF
TRBD1,TRBV27,TRBJ1-1,CASSTPQGGLTEAFF
.,TRBV6-5,TRBJ2-7,CASSSTSTGAYEQYF
.,TRBV9,TRBJ2-7,CASSVGQASYEQYF
.,TRBV7-8,TRBJ1-5,CASSSDGLANQPQHF
.,TRBV12-5,TRBJ2-1,CASGLVVSGGASEQFF
TRBD1,TRBV29-1,TRBJ2-7,CSVDITGAPEQYF
TRBD2,TRBV9,TRBJ2-3,CASSVSKRGISTDTQYF
.,TRBV6-5,TRBJ2-1,CASSRGIKLDEQFF
TRBD1,TRBV5-8,TRBJ1-5,CASTSLTGGRQPQHF
.,TRBV12-5,TRBJ2-7,CASGLVLSDSYEQYF
TRBD1,TRBV19,TRBJ2-6,CASSTPGQGVGSGANVLTF
.,TRBV21-1,TRBJ1-1,CASSKNWDSENTEAFF
.,TRBV4-2,TRBJ2-2,CASSHTSATGELFF
.,TRBV28,TRBJ1-1,CASSLTTGIRAFF
TRBD1,TRBV7-7,TRBJ2-5,CASSQGTATETQYF
.,TRBV19,TRBJ1-6,CASSEQGTGSPLHF
TRBD1,TRBV18,TRBJ1-5,CASSQFRGHNQPQHF
TRBD2,TRBV7-9,TRBJ2-1,CASRKEGSGPNLKQFF
TRBD1,TRBV7-6,TRBJ1-1,CASRPPPRQGMNTEAFF
.,TRBV7-9,TRBJ2-2,CASSLVESHTGELFF
TRBD1,TRBV3-1/TRBV3-2,TRBJ1-5,CASSQTGGNQPQHF